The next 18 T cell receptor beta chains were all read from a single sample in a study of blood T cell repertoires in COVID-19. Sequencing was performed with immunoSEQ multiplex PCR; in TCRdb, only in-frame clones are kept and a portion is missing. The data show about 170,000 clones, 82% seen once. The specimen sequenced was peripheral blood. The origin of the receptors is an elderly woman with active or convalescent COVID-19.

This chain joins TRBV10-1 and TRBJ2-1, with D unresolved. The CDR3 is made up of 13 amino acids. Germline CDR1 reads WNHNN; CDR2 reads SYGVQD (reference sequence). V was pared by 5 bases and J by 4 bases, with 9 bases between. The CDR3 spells CASSPDPYNEQFF. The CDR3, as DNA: TGCGCCAGCAGTCCAGATCCGTACAATGAGCAGTTCTTC.

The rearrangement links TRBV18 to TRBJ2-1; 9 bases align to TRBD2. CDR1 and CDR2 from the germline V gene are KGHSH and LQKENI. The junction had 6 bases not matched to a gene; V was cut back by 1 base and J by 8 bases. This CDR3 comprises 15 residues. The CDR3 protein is CASSPRVAGADEQFF. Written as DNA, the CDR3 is TGTGCCAGCTCACCACGAGTAGCGGGAGCCGATGAGCAGTTCTTC.

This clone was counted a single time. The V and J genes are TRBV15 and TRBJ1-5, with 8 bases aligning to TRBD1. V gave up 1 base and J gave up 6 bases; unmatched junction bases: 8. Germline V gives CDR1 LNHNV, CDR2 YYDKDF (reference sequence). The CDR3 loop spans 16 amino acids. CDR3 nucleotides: TGTGCCACCAGCAGAGTACAAACAGGGGGGGGTCAGCCCCAGCATTTT. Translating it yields CATSRVQTGGGQPQHF.

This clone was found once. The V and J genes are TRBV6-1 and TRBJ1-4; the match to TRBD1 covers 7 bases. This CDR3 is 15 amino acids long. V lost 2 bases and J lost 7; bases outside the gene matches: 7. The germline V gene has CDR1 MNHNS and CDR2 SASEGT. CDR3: CASSEWGQRSEKLFF. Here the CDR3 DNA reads TGTGCCAGCAGTGAATGGGGACAGAGGAGTGAAAAACTGTTTTTT.

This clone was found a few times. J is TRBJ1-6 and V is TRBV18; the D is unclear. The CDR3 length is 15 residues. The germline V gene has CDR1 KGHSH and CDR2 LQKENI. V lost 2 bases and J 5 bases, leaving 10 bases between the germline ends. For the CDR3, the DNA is TGTGCCAGCTCACCATCGGCTGGGCATAATTCACCCCTCCACTTT. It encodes CASSPSAGHNSPLHF.

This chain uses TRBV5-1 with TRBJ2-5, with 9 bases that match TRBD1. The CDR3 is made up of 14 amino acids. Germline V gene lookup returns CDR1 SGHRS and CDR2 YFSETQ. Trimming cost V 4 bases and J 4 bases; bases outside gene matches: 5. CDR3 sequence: CASSPGQGRETQYF. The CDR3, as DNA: TGCGCCAGCAGCCCTGGACAGGGGCGAGAGACCCAGTACTTC.

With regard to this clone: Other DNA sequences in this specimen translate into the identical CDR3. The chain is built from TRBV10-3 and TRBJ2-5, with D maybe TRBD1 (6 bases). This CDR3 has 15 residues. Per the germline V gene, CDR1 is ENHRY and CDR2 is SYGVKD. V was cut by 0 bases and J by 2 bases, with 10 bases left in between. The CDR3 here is CAISESGQGQETQYF. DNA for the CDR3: TGTGCCATCAGTGAGTCAGGGCAGGGGCAAGAGACCCAGTACTTC.

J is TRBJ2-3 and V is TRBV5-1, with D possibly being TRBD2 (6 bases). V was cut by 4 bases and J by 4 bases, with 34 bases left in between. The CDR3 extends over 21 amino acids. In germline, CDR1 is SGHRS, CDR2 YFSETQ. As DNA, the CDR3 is TGCGCCAGCAGCACGGGCCTTGGCGCCGGGACTCCACAATACGCATCAGATACGCAGTATTTT. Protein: CASSTGLGAGTPQYASDTQYF.

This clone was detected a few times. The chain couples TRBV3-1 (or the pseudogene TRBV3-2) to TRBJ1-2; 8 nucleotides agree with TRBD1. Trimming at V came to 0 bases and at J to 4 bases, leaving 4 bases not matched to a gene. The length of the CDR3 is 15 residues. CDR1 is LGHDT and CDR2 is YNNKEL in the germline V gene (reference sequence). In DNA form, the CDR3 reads TGTGCCAGCAGCCAAGAGACAGGGGTATTCTATGGCTACACCTTC. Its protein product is CASSQETGVFYGYTF.

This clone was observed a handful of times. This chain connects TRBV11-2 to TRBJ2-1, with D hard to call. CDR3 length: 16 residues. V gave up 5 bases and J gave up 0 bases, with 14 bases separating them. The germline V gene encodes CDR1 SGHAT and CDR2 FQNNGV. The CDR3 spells CASSLSRRSSYNEQFF. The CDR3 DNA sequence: TGTGCCAGCAGCCTGTCCCGGCGGAGCTCCTACAATGAGCAGTTCTTC.

This CDR3 is CASSPTQGGTYGYTF. In nucleotides, the CDR3 is TGTGCCAGCAGCCCCACGCAGGGGGGAACCTATGGCTACACCTTC. This sequence joins TRBV9 and TRBJ1-2; 7 nucleotides match TRBD1. Germline CDR1 reads SGDLS; CDR2 reads YYNGEE. The V segment lost 4 bases and the J segment 4 bases; nucleotides outside the gene matches: 10. The CDR3 contains 15 residues.

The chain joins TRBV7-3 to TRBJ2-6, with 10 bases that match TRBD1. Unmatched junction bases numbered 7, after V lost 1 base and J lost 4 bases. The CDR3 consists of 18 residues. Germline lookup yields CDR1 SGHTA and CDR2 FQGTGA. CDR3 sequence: CASSLSRTGGAGANVLTF. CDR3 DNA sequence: TGTGCCAGCAGCTTAAGTCGGACAGGGGGGGCCGGGGCCAACGTCCTGACTTTC.

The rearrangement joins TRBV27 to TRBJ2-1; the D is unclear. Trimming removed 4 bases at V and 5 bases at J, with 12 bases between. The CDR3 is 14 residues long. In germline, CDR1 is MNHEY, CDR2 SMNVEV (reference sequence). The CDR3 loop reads CASSSMLVDNEQFF. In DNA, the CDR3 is TGTGCCAGCAGTTCTATGCTCGTCGACAATGAGCAGTTCTTC.

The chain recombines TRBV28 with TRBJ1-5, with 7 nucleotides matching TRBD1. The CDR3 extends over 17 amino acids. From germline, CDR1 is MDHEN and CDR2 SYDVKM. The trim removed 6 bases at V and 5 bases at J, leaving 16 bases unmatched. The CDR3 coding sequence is TGTGCCAGCAGGCACGAGAAGGGGGCGCGTGGGGATCAGCCCCAGCATTTT. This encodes CASRHEKGARGDQPQHF.

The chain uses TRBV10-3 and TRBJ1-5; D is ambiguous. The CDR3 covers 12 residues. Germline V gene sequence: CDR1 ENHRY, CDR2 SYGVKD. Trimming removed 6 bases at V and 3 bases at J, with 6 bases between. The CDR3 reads CAIRGDNQPQHF. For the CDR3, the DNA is TGTGCCATCAGGGGAGACAATCAGCCCCAGCATTTT.

The CDR3 region is CASSESQYEQYF. The CDR3 DNA sequence: TGTGCCAGCAGTGAGTCACAGTACGAGCAGTACTTC. V and J are TRBV6-1 and TRBJ2-7; D is unresolved. The V end was cut by 3 bases, the J end by 4 bases, with 7 bases between. Germline CDR1 and CDR2: MNHNS and SASEGT. The CDR3 runs 12 residues.

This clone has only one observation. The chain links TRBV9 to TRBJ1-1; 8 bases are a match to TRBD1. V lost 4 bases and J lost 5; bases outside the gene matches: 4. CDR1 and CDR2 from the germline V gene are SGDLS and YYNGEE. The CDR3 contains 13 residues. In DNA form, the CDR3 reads TGTGCCAGCAGCCCCAGGGGGCAGACTGAAGCTTTCTTT. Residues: CASSPRGQTEAFF.

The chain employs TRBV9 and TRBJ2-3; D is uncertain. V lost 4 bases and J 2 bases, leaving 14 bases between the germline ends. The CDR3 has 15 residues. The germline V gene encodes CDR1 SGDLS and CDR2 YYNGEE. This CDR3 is CASSPRGDLTDTQYF. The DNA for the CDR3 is TGTGCCAGCAGCCCCCGCGGAGATCTCACAGATACGCAGTATTTT.